This note documents a single T cell receptor (beta chain) sequence. Its antigen specificity is not known. The input lacks base qualities; no much larger clone sits a single base away. The collaborating institutions used their own protocols to collect whole blood in K2EDTA tubes. Collaborator samples were shipped for TCRbeta analysis as frozen whole blood, isolated PBMCs, or DNA extracted from either sample type. The sample belongs to a study of blood T cell repertoires in COVID-19 (dated by TCRdb to 2020 to 2022). For the wider study: The collaborator samples originated in the United States, Italy and Spain and spanned the acute and convalescent phases of COVID-19. Where available, HLA class I and class II types were obtained from metadata supplied by the sample provider rather than from assay-based typing. The samples were drawn from the first 160 participants of the ongoing ImmuneRACE study and from some 1,300 subjects provided by 6 global collaborators. The repertoires were released in a freely available public database intended as a resource for research on the immune response to SARS-CoV-2. The sample metadata nearly always contained a de-identified subject ID, COVID-19 status, age in years and sex. Subjects who had been exposed to COVID-19, were actively infected with it, or had recovered from it provided the deeply sampled blood TCRbeta repertoires that made up the dataset. The prospective study material was composed of cDNA or gDNA derived from T cells, B-cell-depleted T cells, or PBMCs.

What the study reported, not specific to this receptor: The amount of clinical and demographic metadata varied by source and participant and was provided uncurated.

The immunoSEQ Assay, a bias-controlled multiplex PCR, was used to amplify TCRbeta CDR3 regions from genomic DNA. Per the authors' processing: Within the assay, amplification of reference gene primers was used to estimate how many nucleated cells each sample contained. To quantify the absolute abundance of each unique TCRbeta CDR3 rearrangement, sequence reads were collapsed and filtered. Productive Simpson clonality was computed per sample as the square root of Simpson's diversity index over productive rearrangements. TCRdb provides this immuneACCESS table in a form limited to in-frame rearrangements. Some clones are lacking; in checked studies, under half of them reflect an unresolved V gene, and why the rest are absent is not known. V and J calls and clone size are those listed in that table; D and trimming were worked out from the DNA. The sample table shows 49,000 or so clones, and approximately 88% are seen once. In total, the top ten clones hold about 7.3% of the sample.

Unmatched junction bases come to 5, with V trimmed by 6 bases and J by 6 bases. CDR1 and CDR2, per the germline V gene, are SGHRS and YFSETQ. Measured from the cysteine to the phenylalanine, the CDR3 is 13 residues long. CDR3 DNA only is kept here, 39 bases in frame from base 1. Sequenced input: peripheral blood. The receptor was derived from a man aged 45 to 65 with acute or convalescent COVID-19. The sequence joins TRBV5-1 to TRBJ2-7, with TRBD1 identical over 11 junction bases. This receptor has the CDR3 CASTGQGGSEQYF. The nucleotide sequence reads as follows: TGCGCCAGCACGGGACAGGGGGGATCCGAGCAGTACTTC.